The sequence of this TCR beta chain was determined in a study of persistence of HIV-infected CD4 T cells. With regard to this clone: Its antigen is not identified.

Germline CDR1 is SNHLY and CDR2 is FYNNEI. The CDR3 consists of 14 residues. The ends lost 4 bases at V and 2 bases at J; junction bases unmatched: 3. The libraries were made with immunoSEQ version 4 in survey mode. TCRdb's copy holds only in-frame clones and misses some; the assay was immunoSEQ multiplex PCR. The table lists fewer than 30,000 clones, more than 75% of them singletons, with roughly 4.5% in the top ten. Lysates of CMV-infected fibroblasts at 8 to 10 ug/mL stimulated these cells. Sorted nonresponding memory CD4+ T cells were CD40L-negative, CD69-negative, CD45RO-high. V is TRBV2 and J is TRBJ2-7; 9 bases are a match to TRBD1. The input for sequencing was CD4+ T cells sorted from PBMCs after roughly 17-hour stimulation, taken from a patient who received antiretroviral therapy. This clonotype was obtained from an adult man with HIV who was CMV-seropositive. The CDR3, as DNA: TGTGCCAGCAGTGGCTGGACAGGGGCCTACGAGCAGTACTTC. Protein product: CASSGWTGAYEQYF. The full variable domain, rest sourced from reference TRBV2 and TRBJ2-7, is EPEVTQTPSHQVTQMGQEVILRCVPISNHLYFYWYRQILGQKVEFLVSFYNNEISEKSEIFDDQFSVERPDGSNFTLKIRSTKLEDSAMYFCASSGWTGAYEQYFGPGTRLTVT.